These 25 T cell receptor beta chains were all obtained from the same sample, sequenced in a study of technical replicates of blood from a handful of donors (TCRdb year 2017). The library was obtained by the immunoSEQ multiplex PCR assay. The source is immuneACCESS, and TCRdb retained only in-frame sequences with V and J called. Part of the clones is not carried over; for the studies checked, unresolved V genes explain less than half of this, and the remainder is unexplained. This sample holds tens of thousands of clones; 90% were observed only once. The ten largest account for about 4.5% of the sample. Sequencing used PBMCs. The receptors originated from a human donor in good health. Some clones in this sample may be carry-over from other donors' samples.

The chain has TRBV6-5 and TRBJ1-2; perhaps TRBD1 as D (6 bases). The germline gives CDR1 MNHEY, CDR2 SVGAGI. The V end was cut by 4 bases, the J end by 5 bases, with 17 bases between. The CDR3 runs 15 residues. The CDR3 region is CASSSPGGADYGYTF. The DNA of the CDR3 is TGTGCCAGCAGTTCCCCTGGGGGGGCTGATTATGGCTACACCTTC.

The CDR3 sequence: CASRQNVDIQYF. In nucleotides, the CDR3 is TGTGCCAGCAGACAAAATGTGGACATTCAGTACTTC. The chain recombines TRBV2 with TRBJ2-4, with D uncertain. The CDR3 consists of 12 residues. CDR1 and CDR2 from the germline V gene are SNHLY and FYNNEI. Deletions cut 6 bases from V and 8 bases from J, with 11 bases between.

This chain uses TRBV4-2 with TRBJ2-2; weak D call: TRBD1 (5 bases). CDR3 length: 18 residues. The germline gives CDR1 LGHNA, CDR2 YNFKEQ. V lost 1 base and J lost 4, with 19 bases in between. CDR3 in amino acids: CASSQGPGRSDGTGELFF. The CDR3 DNA is TGTGCCAGCAGCCAAGGCCCAGGGCGCAGTGATGGCACCGGGGAGCTGTTTTTT.

The chain recombines TRBV9 with TRBJ2-2, with 10 bases matching TRBD2. V lost 3 bases, J lost 3 bases, and 11 bases stayed unmatched. Germline V CDR1 and CDR2: SGDLS, YYNGEE. The CDR3 sequence is 18 residues long. DNA for the CDR3: TGTGCCAGCAGCGCTTTGGTCTCTAGCGGGGGATACACCGGGGAGCTGTTTTTT. This translates into CASSALVSSGGYTGELFF. The full variable domain, with the rest looked up from reference TRBV9 and TRBJ2-2, is DSGVTQTPKHLITATGQRVTLRCSPRSGDLSVYWYQQSLDQGLQFLIQYYNGEERAKGNILERFSAQQFPDLHSELNLSSLELGDSALYFCASSALVSSGGYTGELFFGEGSRLTVL.

With respect to this clone: This same CDR3 is encoded by further DNA sequences in the sample. V usage is TRBV4-1 and J usage is TRBJ2-1, with 7 bases aligning to TRBD2. Germline lookup yields CDR1 MGHRA and CDR2 YSYEKL. The CDR3 spans 15 residues. V lost 6 bases to trimming and J lost 0 bases; unmatched junction nucleotides: 5. The CDR3 DNA reads TGCGCCAGCAGTCTTATAGCGGGCTCCTACAATGAGCAGTTCTTC. Encoded protein: CASSLIAGSYNEQFF.

This clone was recorded once. The chain is built from TRBV6-4 and TRBJ2-5, with TRBD1 identical over 10 bases. The germline V gene encodes CDR1 MRHNA and CDR2 SNTAGT. The CDR3 spans 15 residues. V lost 8 bases to trimming and J lost 5 bases; unmatched junction nucleotides: 11. The CDR3 DNA reads TGTGCCAGCTCAGAAGGGACAGGGGCGTTGGAGACCCAGTACTTC. This translates into CASSEGTGALETQYF.

This chain links TRBV7-6 with TRBJ2-6; 12 bases match TRBD1. The ends lost 5 bases at V and 1 base at J; junction bases unmatched: 6. The CDR3 has 18 amino acids. Germline assignment: CDR1 SGHVS and CDR2 FNYEAQ. CDR3 in DNA: TGTGCCAGCAGCGCTGGGACAGGGGGCTTTTCTGGGGCCAACGTCCTGACTTTC. Its protein is CASSAGTGGFSGANVLTF.

The V and J genes are TRBV18 and TRBJ2-6; D not certain. Germline values: CDR1 KGHSH, CDR2 LQKENI. V lost 0 bases and J lost 5, with 8 bases in between. This CDR3 comprises 15 residues. The CDR3 here is CASSPPGFRANVLTF. In nucleotides, the CDR3 is TGTGCCAGCTCACCACCCGGGTTTCGGGCCAACGTCCTGACTTTC.

The chain employs TRBV5-3 and TRBJ2-5; 8 nucleotides agree with TRBD2. TRBV5-3 belongs to the ORF category, with a function that is uncertain. This CDR3 is 16 amino acids long. Trimming took 0 bases from V and 2 from J; bases not matched to a gene: 6. In DNA form, the CDR3 reads TGTGCCAGAAGCTTGGAGGGGTTAGCGGGGCAAGAGACCCAGTACTTC. Translating it yields CARSLEGLAGQETQYF.

The chain is built from TRBV2 and TRBJ2-5, with 9 bases identical to TRBD1. Trimming removed 7 bases from V and 4 bases from J; junction bases left unmatched: 10. The germline V gene has CDR1 SNHLY and CDR2 FYNNEI. CDR3 length: 15 amino acids. The CDR3, as DNA: TGTGCCAGCATGTGGGGGGACAGGGTCTTAGAGACCCAGTACTTC. This gives the protein CASMWGDRVLETQYF.

In this sample, this clone turned up a few times. The rearrangement links TRBV5-1 to TRBJ2-5; TRBD1 might be the D (6 bases). Germline CDR1 and CDR2: SGHRS and YFSETQ. The CDR3 consists of 11 residues. Trimming stripped 5 bases from V and 5 bases from J, with 7 bases between. CDR3 protein: CASRRGETQYF. CDR3 coding DNA: TGCGCCAGCAGGAGGGGGGAGACCCAGTACTTC.

V usage is TRBV10-2 and J usage is TRBJ1-2, with D maybe TRBD1 (5 bases). The CDR3 is 12 amino acids. Germline loops: CDR1 WSHSY, CDR2 SAAADI. Trimming left V 4 bases short and J 2 bases short, with 5 bases between. CDR3 sequence reads: CASSGQNYGYTF. The CDR3 DNA follows: TGCGCCAGCAGTGGACAGAACTATGGCTACACCTTC.

The V call is TRBV7-2, the J call TRBJ2-3, with D maybe TRBD2 (6 bases). CDR1 is SGHTA and CDR2 is FQGNSA in the germline V gene. Trimming took off 2 bases at V and 6 bases at J, with 12 bases between the two ends. The CDR3 contains 14 residues. The CDR3 coding sequence is TGTGCCAGCAGCTTACTTAGCGGCTCCGATACGCAGTATTTT. It codes for CASSLLSGSDTQYF.

This clone occurred once. V and J are TRBV7-8 and TRBJ1-2; 9 positions match TRBD1. The CDR3 is 18 residues long. Germline V lookup: CDR1 SGHVS, CDR2 FQNEAQ. J gave up 4 bases and V 5 bases, and 17 bases lay outside the gene matches. The chain's CDR3 is CASSLRDRVLTGSYGYTF. The CDR3 nucleotides are TGTGCCAGCAGCCTGAGGGACAGGGTGTTGACGGGTTCCTATGGCTACACCTTC.

The rearrangement uses TRBV29-1 and TRBJ1-2; D might be TRBD1 (5 bases). Trimming took off 4 bases at V and 7 bases at J, with 19 bases between the two ends. This CDR3 has 14 amino acids. CDR1 is SQVTM, CDR2 ANQGSEA, per germline. CDR3 sequence: CSVGGHDLFFGYTF. The CDR3 DNA follows: TGCAGCGTTGGAGGACATGACTTGTTCTTTGGCTACACCTTC.

J is TRBJ1-1 and V is TRBV7-6, with 7 bases lining up with TRBD1. Unmatched junction bases numbered 15, after V lost 2 bases and J lost 0 bases. Per the germline V gene, CDR1 is SGHVS and CDR2 is FNYEAQ. This CDR3 comprises 19 residues. CDR3 bases: TGTGCCAGCAGCTTAAGCAGGGCGTCCCGGGACAGTTTGAACACTGAAGCTTTCTTT. It codes for CASSLSRASRDSLNTEAFF.

The chain recombines TRBV7-2 with TRBJ2-7; D possibly corresponds to TRBD1 (6 bases). Trimming took 2 bases from V and 3 from J, leaving 14 bases between them. The CDR3 loop spans 15 amino acids. Germline V gene data show CDR1 as SGHTA and CDR2 as FQGNSA. CDR3 protein: CASSLRAGAVYEQYF. The CDR3 bases are TGTGCCAGCAGCTTAAGGGCAGGGGCGGTCTACGAGCAGTACTTC.

The CDR3 here is CASSLQGAQYF. DNA for the CDR3: TGTGCCAGCAGCTTACAGGGGGCGCAGTATTTT. The chain uses TRBV7-9 and TRBJ2-3; 7 nucleotides align to TRBD1. Trimming took 2 bases from V and 10 from J; bases not matched to a gene: 0. CDR1 is SEHNR, CDR2 FQNEAQ, per germline (reference sequence). CDR3 length equals 11 residues.

The rearrangement joins TRBV29-1 to TRBJ1-2; weak D call: TRBD1 (6 bases). Trimming shortened V by 2 bases and J by 4 bases, and 17 bases separated the two germline ends. Germline V gene lookup returns CDR1 SQVTM and CDR2 ANQGSEA. The CDR3 consists of 15 residues. The CDR3 is CSVEKQGDMSYGYTF. The CDR3 nucleotides are TGCAGCGTTGAAAAACAGGGAGACATGTCCTATGGCTACACCTTC.

This rearrangement joins TRBV5-4 to TRBJ2-1, with 13 bases identical to TRBD2. V lost 4 bases to trimming and J lost 9 bases; unmatched junction nucleotides: 7. There are 15 residues in the CDR3. CDR1 and CDR2 (germline): SGHNT, YYREEE (reference sequence). CDR3 sequence (DNA): TGTGCCAGCAGCCCACCGGGACTAGCGGGGTCTGAGCAGTTCTTC. Its translation: CASSPPGLAGSEQFF.

Points on this clone: At one boundary the junction diverges from the germline segment, which might be a read error. The chain recombines TRBV28 with TRBJ1-5; 8 positions match TRBD1. The length of the CDR3 is 15 residues. Germline CDR1 and CDR2: MDHEN and SYDVKM. The CDR3 loop is CANSRRDRYNQSQHF. CDR3 bases: TGTGCCAACAGCCGCCGGGACAGGTACAATCAGTCCCAGCATTTT.

The chain carries TRBV7-2 and TRBJ2-3; D remains unclear. This CDR3 has 13 amino acids. The germline V gene has CDR1 SGHTA and CDR2 FQGNSA. V shed 2 bases and J shed 6 bases, with 9 bases lying between them. In nucleotides, the CDR3 is TGTGCCAGCAGCTTAAGCCCGAGTGATACGCAGTATTTT. Amino acids: CASSLSPSDTQYF.

The J gene is TRBJ2-7, the V gene TRBV5-1, with D possibly matching TRBD1 (6 bases). Germline V gene lookup returns CDR1 SGHRS and CDR2 YFSETQ. V shed 4 bases and J shed 7 bases, with 18 bases lying between them. The length of the CDR3 is 14 residues. The CDR3 DNA follows: TGCGCCAGCAGCCAGGACAGCCCATTGGGGGAGCAGTACTTC. Residues: CASSQDSPLGEQYF. Looking up the rest from reference TRBV5-1 and TRBJ2-7 gives the full variable domain: KAGVTQTPRYLIKTRGQQVTLSCSPISGHRSVSWYQQTPGQGLQFLFEYFSETQRNKGNFPGRFSGRQFSNSRSEMNVSTLELGDSALYLCASSQDSPLGEQYFGPGTRLTVT.

This rearrangement joins TRBV9 to TRBJ1-3; D is unclear. CDR3 length: 14 amino acids. Germline V gives CDR1 SGDLS, CDR2 YYNGEE. V was clipped by 0 bases and J by 7 bases, with 11 bases between them. In DNA, the CDR3 is TGTGCCAGCAGCGTAGATAGCGGTTGGAACACCATATATTTT. It specifies CASSVDSGWNTIYF.

CDR3 residues: CASSWGIHEQFF. CDR3 DNA: TGCGCCAGCAGCTGGGGCATCCATGAGCAGTTCTTC. The rearrangement uses TRBV5-1 and TRBJ2-1; D might be TRBD1 (5 bases). Germline CDR1 SGHRS, CDR2 YFSETQ. This CDR3 spans 12 amino acids. Trimming cost V 3 bases and J 8 bases, with 9 bases left between them.